The 3 T cell receptor beta chains reported below all come from one sample, sequenced in a study of blood T cell repertoires in COVID-19. Sequenced by immunoSEQ multiplex PCR; TCRdb stores in-frame clones only, minus some. The sample shows over 50,000 clones, about nine tenths of them seen only once. Material for sequencing was peripheral blood. The receptors originated from a man between 50 and 59 years old with active COVID-19.

This chain connects TRBV6-2 or TRBV6-3 to TRBJ1-1; possible D gene TRBD1, 5 bases. V was clipped by 6 bases and J by 2 bases, with 19 bases between them. This CDR3 has 16 amino acids. Germline V gene data show CDR1 as MNHEY and CDR2 as SVGEGT. CDR3 sequence (DNA): TGTGCCAGCAGCCAGGGACTCTACGCCCTAAACACTGAAGCTTTCTTT. Its translation: CASSQGLYALNTEAFF.

The V gene is TRBV7-9, the J gene TRBJ2-5, with D unresolved. Trimming removed 2 bases from V and 2 bases from J, with 12 bases in between. Germline lookup yields CDR1 SEHNR and CDR2 FQNEAQ (reference sequence). The CDR3 spans 15 residues. The CDR3 region is CASSLLSTIQETQYF. The CDR3 DNA sequence: TGTGCCAGCAGCTTACTTAGTACGATACAAGAGACCCAGTACTTC.

This sequence joins TRBV9 and TRBJ1-2; 10 bases line up with TRBD1. Losses at the gene ends were 4 bases for V and 4 bases for J; bases not matched to a gene: 10. The length of the CDR3 is 16 residues. The V gene's germline CDR1 is SGDLS and CDR2 YYNGEE. CDR3 sequence (DNA): TGTGCCAGCAGCCTAACCCCGGGACAGGGGCCCTATGGCTACACCTTC. It encodes CASSLTPGQGPYGYTF. The full variable domain, in which reference TRBV9 and TRBJ1-2 provide the parts outside the CDR3, is DSGVTQTPKHLITATGQRVTLRCSPRSGDLSVYWYQQSLDQGLQFLIQYYNGEERAKGNILERFSAQQFPDLHSELNLSSLELGDSALYFCASSLTPGQGPYGYTFGSGTRLTVV.